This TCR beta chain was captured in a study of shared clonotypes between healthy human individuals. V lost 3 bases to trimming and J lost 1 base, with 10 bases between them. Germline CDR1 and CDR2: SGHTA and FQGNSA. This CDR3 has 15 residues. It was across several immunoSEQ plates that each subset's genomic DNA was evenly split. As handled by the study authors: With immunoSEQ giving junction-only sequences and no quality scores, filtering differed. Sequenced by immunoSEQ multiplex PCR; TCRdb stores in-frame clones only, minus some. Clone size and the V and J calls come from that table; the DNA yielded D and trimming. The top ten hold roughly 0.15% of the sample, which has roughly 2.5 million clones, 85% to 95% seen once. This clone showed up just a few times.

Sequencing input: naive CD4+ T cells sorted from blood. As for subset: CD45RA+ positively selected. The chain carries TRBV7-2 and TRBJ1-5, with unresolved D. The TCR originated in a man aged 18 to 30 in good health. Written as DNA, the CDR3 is TGTGCCAGCAGCTTGAGTACCAGGAGCAATCAGCCCCAGCATTTT. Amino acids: CASSLSTRSNQPQHF.